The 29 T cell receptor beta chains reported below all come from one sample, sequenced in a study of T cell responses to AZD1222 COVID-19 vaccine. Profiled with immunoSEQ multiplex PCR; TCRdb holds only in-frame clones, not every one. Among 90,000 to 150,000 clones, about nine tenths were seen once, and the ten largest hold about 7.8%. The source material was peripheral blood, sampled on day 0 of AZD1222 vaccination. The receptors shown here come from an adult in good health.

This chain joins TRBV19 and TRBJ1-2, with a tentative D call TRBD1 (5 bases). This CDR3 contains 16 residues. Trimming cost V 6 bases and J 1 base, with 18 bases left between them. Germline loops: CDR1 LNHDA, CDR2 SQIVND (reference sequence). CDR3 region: CASSSPDSRLNYGYTF. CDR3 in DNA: TGTGCCAGTAGCTCCCCCGACAGCCGACTTAACTATGGCTACACCTTC.

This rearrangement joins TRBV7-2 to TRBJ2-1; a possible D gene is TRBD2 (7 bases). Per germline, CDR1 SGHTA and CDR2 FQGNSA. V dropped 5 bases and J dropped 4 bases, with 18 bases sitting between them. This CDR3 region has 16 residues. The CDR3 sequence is CASSPWWGGGYNEQFF. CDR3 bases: TGTGCCAGCAGCCCCTGGTGGGGGGGCGGGTACAATGAGCAGTTCTTC.

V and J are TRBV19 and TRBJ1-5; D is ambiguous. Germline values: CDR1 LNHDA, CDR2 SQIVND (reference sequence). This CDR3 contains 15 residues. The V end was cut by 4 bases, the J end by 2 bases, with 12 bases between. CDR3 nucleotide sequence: TGTGCCAGTAGTACTCATCGGACTGGCAATCAGCCCCAGCATTTT. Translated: CASSTHRTGNQPQHF. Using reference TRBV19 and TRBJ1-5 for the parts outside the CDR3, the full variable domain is DGGITQSPKYLFRKEGQNVTLSCEQNLNHDAMYWYRQDPGQGLRLIYYSQIVNDFQKGDIAEGYSVSREKKESFPLTVTSAQKNPTAFYLCASSTHRTGNQPQHFGDGTRLSIL.

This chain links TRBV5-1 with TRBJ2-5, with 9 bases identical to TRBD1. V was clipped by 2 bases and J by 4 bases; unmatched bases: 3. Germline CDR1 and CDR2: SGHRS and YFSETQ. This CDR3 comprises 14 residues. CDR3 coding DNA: TGCGCCAGCAGCTTAACAGGGGGCAGAGAGACCCAGTACTTC. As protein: CASSLTGGRETQYF.

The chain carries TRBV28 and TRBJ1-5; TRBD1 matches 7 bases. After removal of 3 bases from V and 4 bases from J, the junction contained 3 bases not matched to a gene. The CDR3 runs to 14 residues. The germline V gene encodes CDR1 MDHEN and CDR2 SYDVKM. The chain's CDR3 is CASSLVGQNQPQHF. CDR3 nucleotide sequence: TGTGCCAGCAGTTTGGTGGGACAGAATCAGCCCCAGCATTTT.

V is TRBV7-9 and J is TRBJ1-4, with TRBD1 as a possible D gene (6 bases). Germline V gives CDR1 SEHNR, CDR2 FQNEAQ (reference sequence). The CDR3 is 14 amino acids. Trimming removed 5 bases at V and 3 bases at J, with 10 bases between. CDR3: CASSPTGPNEKLFF. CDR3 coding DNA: TGTGCCAGCAGCCCGACAGGACCTAATGAAAAACTGTTTTTT.

DNA for the CDR3: TGTGCCAGTATACAGGGTAGCAATCAGCCCCAGCATTTT. It encodes CASIQGSNQPQHF. V gene TRBV2 combines with J gene TRBJ1-5; perhaps TRBD1 as D (6 bases). Per the germline V gene, CDR1 is SNHLY and CDR2 is FYNNEI. This CDR3 is 13 amino acids long. The V gene lost 9 bases and the J gene lost 0 bases, with 9 bases spanning the gap. Combining the CDR3 with reference TRBV2 and TRBJ1-5 gives the whole variable domain EPEVTQTPSHQVTQMGQEVILRCVPISNHLYFYWYRQILGQKVEFLVSFYNNEISEKSEIFDDQFSVERPDGSNFTLKIRSTKLEDSAMYFCASIQGSNQPQHFGDGTRLSIL.

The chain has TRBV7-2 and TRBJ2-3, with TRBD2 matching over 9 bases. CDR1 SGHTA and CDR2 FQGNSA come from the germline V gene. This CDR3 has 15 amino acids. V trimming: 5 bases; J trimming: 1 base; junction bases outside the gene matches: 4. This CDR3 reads CASSPRTSGTDTQYF. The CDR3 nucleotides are TGTGCCAGCAGCCCTAGGACTAGCGGCACAGATACGCAGTATTTT. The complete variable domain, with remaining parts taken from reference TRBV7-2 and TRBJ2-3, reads GAGVSQSPSNKVTEKGKDVELRCDPISGHTALYWYRQSLGQGLEFLIYFQGNSAPDKSGLPSDRFSAERTGGSVSTLTIQRTQQEDSAVYLCASSPRTSGTDTQYFGPGTRLTVL.

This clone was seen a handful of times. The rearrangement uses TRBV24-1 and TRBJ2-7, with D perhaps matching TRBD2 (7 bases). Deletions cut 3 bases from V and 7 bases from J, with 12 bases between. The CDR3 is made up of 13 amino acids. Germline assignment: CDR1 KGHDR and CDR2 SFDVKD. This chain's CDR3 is CATSDHKGGEQYF. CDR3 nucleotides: TGTGCCACCAGTGATCACAAGGGGGGGGAGCAGTACTTC.

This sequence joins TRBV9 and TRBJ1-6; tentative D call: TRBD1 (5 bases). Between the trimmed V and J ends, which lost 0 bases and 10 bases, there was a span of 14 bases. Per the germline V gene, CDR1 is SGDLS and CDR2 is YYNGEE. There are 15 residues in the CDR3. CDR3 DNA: TGTGCCAGCAGCGTAGGTGGACAACCCGGATCACCCCTCCACTTT. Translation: CASSVGGQPGSPLHF.

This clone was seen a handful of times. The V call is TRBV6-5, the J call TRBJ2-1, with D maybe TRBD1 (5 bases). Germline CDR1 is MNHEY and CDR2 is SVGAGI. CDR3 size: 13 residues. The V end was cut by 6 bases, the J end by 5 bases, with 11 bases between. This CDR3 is CASRPDRNNEQFF. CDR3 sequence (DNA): TGTGCCAGCAGACCCGACAGAAACAATGAGCAGTTCTTC.

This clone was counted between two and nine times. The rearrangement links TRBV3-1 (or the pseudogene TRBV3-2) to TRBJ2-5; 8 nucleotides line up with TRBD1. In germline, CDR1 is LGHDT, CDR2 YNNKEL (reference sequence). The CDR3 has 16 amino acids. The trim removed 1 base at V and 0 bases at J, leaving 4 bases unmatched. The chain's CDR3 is CASSQGDRIYQETQYF. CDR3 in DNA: TGTGCCAGCAGCCAAGGGGACAGGATTTACCAAGAGACCCAGTACTTC.

The CDR3 here is CASTIIQETVPEAFF. CDR3 bases: TGTGCCAGCACCATCATCCAGGAAACTGTCCCTGAAGCTTTCTTT. V usage is TRBV5-6 and J usage is TRBJ1-1; no clear D. The CDR3 extends over 15 amino acids. V dropped 6 bases and J dropped 6 bases, with 21 bases sitting between them. CDR1 SGHDT and CDR2 YYEEEE come from the germline V gene.

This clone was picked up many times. CDR3 region: CAWSVLPQEAAYYEQYF. CDR3 sequence (DNA): TGTGCCTGGAGTGTCCTTCCCCAAGAAGCGGCGTATTACGAGCAGTACTTC. The genes are TRBV30 and TRBJ2-7; the D gene is possibly TRBD2 (5 bases). The germline V gene has CDR1 GTSNPN and CDR2 SVGIG (reference sequence). The CDR3 covers 17 residues. Trimming removed 0 bases at V and 4 bases at J, with 22 bases between.

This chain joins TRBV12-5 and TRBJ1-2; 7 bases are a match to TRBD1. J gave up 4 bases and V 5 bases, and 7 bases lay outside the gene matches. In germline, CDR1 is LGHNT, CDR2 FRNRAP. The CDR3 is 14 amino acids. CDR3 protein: CASGLMTGFYGYTF. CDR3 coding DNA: TGTGCTAGTGGTCTCATGACAGGGTTCTATGGCTACACCTTC. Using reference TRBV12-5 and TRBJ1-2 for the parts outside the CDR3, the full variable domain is DARVTQTPRHKVTEMGQEVTMRCQPILGHNTVFWYRQTMMQGLELLAYFRNRAPLDDSGMPKDRFSAEMPDATLATLKIQPSEPRDSAVYFCASGLMTGFYGYTFGSGTRLTVV.

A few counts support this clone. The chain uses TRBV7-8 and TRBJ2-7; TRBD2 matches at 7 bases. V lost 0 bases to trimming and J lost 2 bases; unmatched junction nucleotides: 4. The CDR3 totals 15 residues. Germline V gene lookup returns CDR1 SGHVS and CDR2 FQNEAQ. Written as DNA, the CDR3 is TGTGCCAGCAGCTTAGCCCCGGGAGGACCCTACGAGCAGTACTTC. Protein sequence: CASSLAPGGPYEQYF. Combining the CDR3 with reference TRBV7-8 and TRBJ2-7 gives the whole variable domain GAGVSQSPRYKVAKRGQDVALRCDPISGHVSLFWYQQALGQGPEFLTYFQNEAQLDKSGLPSDRFFAERPEGSVSTLKIQRTQQEDSAVYLCASSLAPGGPYEQYFGPGTRLTVT.

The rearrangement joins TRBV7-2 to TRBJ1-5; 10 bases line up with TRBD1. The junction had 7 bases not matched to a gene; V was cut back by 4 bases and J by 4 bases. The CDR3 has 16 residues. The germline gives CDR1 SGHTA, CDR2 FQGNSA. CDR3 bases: TGTGCCAGCAGCTACTCCGGGACAGGGGCTAATCAGCCCCAGCATTTT. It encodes CASSYSGTGANQPQHF.

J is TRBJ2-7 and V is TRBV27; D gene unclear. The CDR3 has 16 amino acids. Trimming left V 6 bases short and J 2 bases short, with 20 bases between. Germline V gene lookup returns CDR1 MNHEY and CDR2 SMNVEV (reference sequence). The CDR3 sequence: CASRPYLGRVPYEQYF. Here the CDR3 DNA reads TGTGCCAGCAGGCCTTACTTGGGAAGAGTACCCTACGAGCAGTACTTC.

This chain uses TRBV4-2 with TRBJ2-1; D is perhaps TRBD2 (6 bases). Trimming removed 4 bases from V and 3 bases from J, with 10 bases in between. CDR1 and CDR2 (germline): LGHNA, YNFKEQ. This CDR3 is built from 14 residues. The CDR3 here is CASSRGTGYNEQFF. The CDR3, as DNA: TGTGCCAGCAGCCGGGGGACTGGCTACAATGAGCAGTTCTTC.

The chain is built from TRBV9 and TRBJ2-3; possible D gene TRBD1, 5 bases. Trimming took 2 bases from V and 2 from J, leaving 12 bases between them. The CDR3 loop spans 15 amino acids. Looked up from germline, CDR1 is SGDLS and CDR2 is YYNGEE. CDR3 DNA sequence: TGTGCCAGCAGCGTTGGTAGGGGCTTCACAGATACGCAGTATTTT. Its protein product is CASSVGRGFTDTQYF.

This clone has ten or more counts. CDR3 region: CASSQAEGAYGYTF. The CDR3 DNA reads TGTGCCAGCAGCCAGGCCGAAGGGGCCTATGGCTACACCTTC. The chain joins TRBV7-8 to TRBJ1-2; maybe TRBD1 (5 bases). The CDR3 runs to 14 residues. Germline CDR1 SGHVS, CDR2 FQNEAQ. Between the trimmed V and J ends, which lost 5 bases and 4 bases, there was a span of 14 bases.

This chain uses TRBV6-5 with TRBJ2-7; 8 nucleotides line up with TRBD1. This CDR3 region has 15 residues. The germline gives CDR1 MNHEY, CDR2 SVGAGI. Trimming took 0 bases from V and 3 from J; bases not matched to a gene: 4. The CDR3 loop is CASSYSRQGNYEQYF. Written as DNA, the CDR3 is TGTGCCAGCAGTTACTCAAGACAGGGGAACTACGAGCAGTACTTC.

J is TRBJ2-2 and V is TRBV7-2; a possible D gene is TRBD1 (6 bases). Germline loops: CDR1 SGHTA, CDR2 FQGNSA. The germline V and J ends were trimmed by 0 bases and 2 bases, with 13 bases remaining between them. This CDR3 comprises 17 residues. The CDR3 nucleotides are TGTGCCAGCAGCTTAGCGCGAGGGGGACAAAACACCGGGGAGCTGTTTTTT. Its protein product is CASSLARGGQNTGELFF.

CDR3 sequence (DNA): TGTGCCAGCTCCCCCCCAGGGCCGAATTCACCCCTCCACTTT. Its translation is CASSPPGPNSPLHF. The V call is TRBV2, the J call TRBJ1-6, with D possibly TRBD1 on 5 matching bases. V was shortened by 8 bases and J by 7 bases, with 15 bases between the two germline ends. There are 14 residues in the CDR3. Looked up from germline, CDR1 is SNHLY and CDR2 is FYNNEI.

CDR3 nucleotides: TGTGCCACCAAAGATACACGTCCGTTTGGCTACACCTTC. Its protein is CATKDTRPFGYTF. The rearrangement uses TRBV6-5 and TRBJ1-2; D unclear. Looked up from germline, CDR1 is MNHEY and CDR2 is SVGAGI. The germline V and J ends were trimmed by 10 bases and 7 bases, with 19 bases remaining between them. CDR3 length: 13 amino acids.

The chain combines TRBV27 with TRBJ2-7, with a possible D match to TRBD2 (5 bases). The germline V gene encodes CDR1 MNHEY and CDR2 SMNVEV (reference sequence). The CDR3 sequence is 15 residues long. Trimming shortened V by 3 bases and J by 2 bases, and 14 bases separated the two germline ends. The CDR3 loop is CASSFTPRGTYEQYF. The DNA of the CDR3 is TGTGCCAGCAGTTTCACCCCCCGGGGAACCTACGAGCAGTACTTC.

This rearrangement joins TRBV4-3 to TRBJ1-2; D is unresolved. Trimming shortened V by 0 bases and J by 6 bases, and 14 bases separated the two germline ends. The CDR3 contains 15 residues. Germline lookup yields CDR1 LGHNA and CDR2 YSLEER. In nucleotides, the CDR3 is TGCGCCAGCAGCCAAGATCCGGCTGGAGGAGATGGCTACACCTTC. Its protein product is CASSQDPAGGDGYTF.

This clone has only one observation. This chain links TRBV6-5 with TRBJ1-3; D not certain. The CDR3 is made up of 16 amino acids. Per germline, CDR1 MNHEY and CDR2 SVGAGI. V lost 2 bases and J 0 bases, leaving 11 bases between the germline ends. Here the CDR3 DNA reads TGTGCCAGCAGTTACCGGTCAGTGACCTCTGGAAACACCATATATTTT. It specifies CASSYRSVTSGNTIYF.

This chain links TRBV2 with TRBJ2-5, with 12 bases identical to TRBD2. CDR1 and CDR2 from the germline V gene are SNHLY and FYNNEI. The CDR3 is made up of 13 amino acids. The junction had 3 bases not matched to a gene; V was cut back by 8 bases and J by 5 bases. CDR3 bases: TGTGCCAGCCTAGCGGGAGGGCAGGAGACCCAGTACTTC. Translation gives CASLAGGQETQYF.